This TCR beta chain was sequenced in a study of T cell responses to AZD1222 COVID-19 vaccine. For the study at large: Whether given at about 4 or about 12 weeks, second doses were pooled.

V was clipped by 2 bases and J by 8 bases, with 13 bases between them. Germline V gene data show CDR1 as MNHNS and CDR2 as SASEGT. CDR3 size: 14 residues. TCRdb's table, derived via immunoSEQ multiplex PCR, lists solely in-frame clones and lacks some. Counted here are approximately 120,000 clones, about 89% occurring once; the ten biggest clones make up 7.5%. This sequence originates from an adult in good health. The chain has TRBV6-1 and TRBJ2-1; D call uncertain. The sample consisted of peripheral blood, taken on day 0 of AZD1222 vaccination. The CDR3 DNA sequence: TGTGCCAGCAGTGAAAGGGCACTCGGTCATGAGCAGTTCTTC. Its translation is CASSERALGHEQFF.